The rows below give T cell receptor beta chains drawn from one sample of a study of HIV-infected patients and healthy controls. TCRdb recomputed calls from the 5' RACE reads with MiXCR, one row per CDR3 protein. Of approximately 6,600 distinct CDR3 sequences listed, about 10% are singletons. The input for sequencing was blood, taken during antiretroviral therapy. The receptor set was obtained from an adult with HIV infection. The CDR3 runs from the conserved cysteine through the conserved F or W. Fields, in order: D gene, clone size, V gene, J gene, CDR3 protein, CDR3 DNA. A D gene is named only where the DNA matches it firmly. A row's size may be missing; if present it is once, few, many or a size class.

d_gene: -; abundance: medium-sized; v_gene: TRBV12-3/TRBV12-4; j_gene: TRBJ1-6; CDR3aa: CASTTQGGLNSPLHF; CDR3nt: TGTGCCAGCACCACCCAAGGGGGGCTTAATTCACCCCTCCACTTT
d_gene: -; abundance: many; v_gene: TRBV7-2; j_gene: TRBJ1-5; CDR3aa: CASSLSRERQPQHF; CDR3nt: TGTGCCAGCAGCTTAAGCAGGGAACGGCAGCCCCAGCATTTT
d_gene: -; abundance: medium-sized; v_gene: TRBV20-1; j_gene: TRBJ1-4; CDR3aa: CSATLSGRFTNEKLFF; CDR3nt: TGCAGTGCTACTCTCAGCGGTCGTTTTACTAATGAAAAACTGTTTTTT
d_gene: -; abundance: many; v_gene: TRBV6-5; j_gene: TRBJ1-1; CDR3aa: CASSWYGNTEAFF; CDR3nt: TGTGCCAGCAGTTGGTACGGCAACACTGAAGCTTTCTTT
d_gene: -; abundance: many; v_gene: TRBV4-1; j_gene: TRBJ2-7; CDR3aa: CASSQDTGTYEQYF; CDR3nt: TGCGCCAGCAGCCAAGATACAGGGACGTACGAGCAGTACTTC
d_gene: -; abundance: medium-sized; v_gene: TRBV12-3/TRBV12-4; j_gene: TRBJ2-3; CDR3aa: CASSPRGLSSTDTQYF; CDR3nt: TGTGCCAGCAGCCCTCGGGGGCTCTCTAGCACAGATACGCAGTATTTT
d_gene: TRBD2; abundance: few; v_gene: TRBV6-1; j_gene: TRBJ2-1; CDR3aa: CASSRGVTSYNEQFF; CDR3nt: TGTGCCAGCAGTCGGGGGGTAACGTCCTACAATGAGCAGTTCTTC
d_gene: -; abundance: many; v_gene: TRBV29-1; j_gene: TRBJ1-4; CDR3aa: CSVGAGYVTNEKLFF; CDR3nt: TGCAGCGTTGGAGCAGGATACGTAACTAATGAAAAACTGTTTTTT
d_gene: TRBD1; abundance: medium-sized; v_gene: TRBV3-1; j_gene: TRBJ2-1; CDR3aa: CASSPGQVYNEQFF; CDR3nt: TGTGCCAGCAGCCCCGGACAGGTTTACAATGAGCAGTTCTTC
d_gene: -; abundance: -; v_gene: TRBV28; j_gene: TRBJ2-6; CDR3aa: CASSLRWAGANVLTF; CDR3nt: TGTGCCAGCAGTTTAAGGTGGGCTGGGGCCAACGTCCTGACTTTC
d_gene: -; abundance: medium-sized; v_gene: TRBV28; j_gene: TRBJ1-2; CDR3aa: CASSLTGYGYTF; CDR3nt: TGTGCCAGCAGCCTGACTGGCTATGGCTACACCTTC
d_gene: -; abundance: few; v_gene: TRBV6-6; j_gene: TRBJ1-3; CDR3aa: CASSYSGNTIYF; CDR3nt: TGTGCCAGCAGTTACAGTGGGAACACCATATATTTT
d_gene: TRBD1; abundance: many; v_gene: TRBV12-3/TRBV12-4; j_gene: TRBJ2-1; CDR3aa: CASIVQGSSYNEQFF; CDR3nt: TGTGCCAGCATCGTACAGGGGAGCTCCTACAATGAGCAGTTCTTC
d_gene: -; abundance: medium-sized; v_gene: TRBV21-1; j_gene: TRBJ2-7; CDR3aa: CASSTPGPTPGPYEQYF; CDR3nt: TGTGCCAGCAGCACCCCCGGGCCGACCCCTGGCCCCTACGAGCAGTACTTC
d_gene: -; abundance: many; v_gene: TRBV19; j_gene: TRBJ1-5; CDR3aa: CASSYPRGSNQPQHF; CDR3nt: TGTGCCAGTAGTTACCCCCGGGGAAGCAATCAGCCCCAGCATTTT
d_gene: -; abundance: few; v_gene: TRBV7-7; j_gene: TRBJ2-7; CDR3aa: CASSPLGRTYEQYF; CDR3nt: TGTGCCAGCAGCCCATTGGGACGGACCTACGAGCAGTACTTC
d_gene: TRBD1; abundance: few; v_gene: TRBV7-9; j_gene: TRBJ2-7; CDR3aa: CASSSLDRTSDGSYEQYF; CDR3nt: TGTGCCAGCAGCTCCTTGGACAGGACGAGTGATGGCTCCTACGAGCAGTACTTC
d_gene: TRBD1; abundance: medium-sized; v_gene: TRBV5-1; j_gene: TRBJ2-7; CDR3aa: CASSLGRDRAPYEQYF; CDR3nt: TGCGCCAGCAGCTTGGGGCGGGACAGGGCCCCCTACGAGCAGTACTTC
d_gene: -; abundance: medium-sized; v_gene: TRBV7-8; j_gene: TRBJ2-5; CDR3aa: CASTHLKRSEYLQETQYF; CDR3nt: TGTGCCAGCACTCACTTAAAACGGTCAGAATATCTTCAAGAGACCCAGTACTTC
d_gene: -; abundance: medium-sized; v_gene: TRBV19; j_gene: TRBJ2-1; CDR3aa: CASSIGVLEHNEQFF; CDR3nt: TGTGCCAGTAGTATTGGAGTCCTTGAGCACAATGAGCAGTTCTTC
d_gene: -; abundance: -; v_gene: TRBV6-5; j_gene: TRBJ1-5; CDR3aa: CASSYLGNQPQHF; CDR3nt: TGTGCCAGCAGTTACTTAGGGAATCAGCCCCAGCATTTT
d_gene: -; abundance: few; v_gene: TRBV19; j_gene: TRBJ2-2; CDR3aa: CASSISTGWAGELFF; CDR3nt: TGTGCCAGTAGTATATCGACAGGATGGGCCGGGGAGCTGTTTTTT
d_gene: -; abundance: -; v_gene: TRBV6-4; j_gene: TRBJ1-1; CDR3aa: CASSDLPRRGSEAFF; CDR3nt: TGTGCCAGCAGTGACCTGCCCCGGAGGGGCTCTGAAGCTTTCTTT
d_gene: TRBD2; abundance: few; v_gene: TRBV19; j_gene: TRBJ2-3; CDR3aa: CASSTHSTDLAGGLLTDTQYF; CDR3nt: TGTGCCAGTAGTACCCACTCCACGGACCTAGCGGGGGGCCTCCTCACAGATACGCAGTATTTT
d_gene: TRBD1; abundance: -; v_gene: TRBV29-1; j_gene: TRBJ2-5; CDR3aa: CSVERDRWKTQYF; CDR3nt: TGCAGCGTTGAAAGGGACAGGTGGAAGACCCAGTACTTC
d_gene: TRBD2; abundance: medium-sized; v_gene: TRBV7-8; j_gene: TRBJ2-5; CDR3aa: CASSMTSGGAARTQYF; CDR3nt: TGTGCCAGCAGCATGACTAGCGGGGGGGCAGCACGGACCCAGTACTTC
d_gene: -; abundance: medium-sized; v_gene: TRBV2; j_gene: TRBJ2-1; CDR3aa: CASSSPGTDNNEQFF; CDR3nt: TGTGCCAGCAGTTCTCCTGGGACGGACAACAATGAGCAGTTCTTC
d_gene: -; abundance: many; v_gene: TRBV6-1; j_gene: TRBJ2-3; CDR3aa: CASRDASSDTQYF; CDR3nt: TGTGCCAGCAGGGACGCGTCATCAGATACGCAGTATTTT
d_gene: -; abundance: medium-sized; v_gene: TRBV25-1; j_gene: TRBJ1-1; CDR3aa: CASSESGLGDTEAFF; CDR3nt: TGTGCCAGCAGTGAATCGGGGTTAGGAGACACTGAAGCTTTCTTT
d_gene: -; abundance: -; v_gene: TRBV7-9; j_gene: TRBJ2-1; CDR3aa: CACSGVGADNYNEQFF; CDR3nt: TGTGCCTGCTCCGGGGTGGGAGCGGATAACTACAATGAGCAGTTCTTC
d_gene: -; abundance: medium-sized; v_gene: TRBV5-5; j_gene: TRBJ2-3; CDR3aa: CASSPVGGQGRTDTQYF; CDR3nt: TGTGCCAGCAGCCCCGTGGGGGGACAAGGACGCACAGATACGCAGTATTTT
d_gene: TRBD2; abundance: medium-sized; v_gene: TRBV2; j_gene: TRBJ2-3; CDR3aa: CASGSGTSTHTQYF; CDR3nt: TGTGCCAGCGGCTCCGGGACTAGTACACATACGCAGTATTTT
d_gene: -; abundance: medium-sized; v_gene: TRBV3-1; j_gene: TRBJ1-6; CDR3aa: CASSPGAVNSPLHF; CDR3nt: TGTGCCAGCAGCCCTGGGGCAGTCAATTCACCCCTCCACTTT
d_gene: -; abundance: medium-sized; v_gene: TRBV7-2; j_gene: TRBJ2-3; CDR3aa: CASTLGPSTDTQYF; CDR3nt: TGTGCCAGCACTCTAGGTCCTAGCACAGATACGCAGTATTTT
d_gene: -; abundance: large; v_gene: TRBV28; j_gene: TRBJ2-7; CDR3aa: CASTLRGQGAQYF; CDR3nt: TGTGCCAGCACTCTGCGGGGGCAGGGGGCCCAGTACTTC
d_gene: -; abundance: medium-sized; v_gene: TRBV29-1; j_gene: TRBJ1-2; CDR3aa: CSGYRAQNYTF; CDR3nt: TGCAGCGGTTACCGGGCACAGAACTACACCTTC
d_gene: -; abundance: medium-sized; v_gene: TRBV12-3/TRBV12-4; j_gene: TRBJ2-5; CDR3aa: CASRHSSLRGRRETQYF; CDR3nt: TGTGCCAGCAGGCATTCCTCCTTGAGGGGGAGACGAGAGACCCAGTACTTC
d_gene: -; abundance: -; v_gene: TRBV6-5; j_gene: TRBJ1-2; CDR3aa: CASKGDGYTF; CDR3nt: TGTGCCAGCAAGGGGGACGGCTACACCTTC
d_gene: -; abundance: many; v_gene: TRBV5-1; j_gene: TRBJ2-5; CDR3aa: CASSLALAAPSQYF; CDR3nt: TGCGCCAGCAGCTTGGCCCTCGCGGCCCCGAGCCAGTACTTC
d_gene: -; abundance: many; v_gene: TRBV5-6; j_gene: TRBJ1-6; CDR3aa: CASTRGDRISPLHF; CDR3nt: TGTGCCAGCACCAGGGGAGACAGGATTTCACCCCTCCACTTT
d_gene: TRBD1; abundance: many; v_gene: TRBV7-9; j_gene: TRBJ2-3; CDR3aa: CASQSPRTGATTSTDTQYF; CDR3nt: TGTGCCAGCCAGTCCCCAAGGACAGGGGCTACTACTAGCACAGATACGCAGTATTTT
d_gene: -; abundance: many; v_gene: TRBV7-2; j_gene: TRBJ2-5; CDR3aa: CASSLTRGQETQYF; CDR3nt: TGTGCCAGCAGCTTAACCCGGGGCCAAGAGACCCAGTACTTC
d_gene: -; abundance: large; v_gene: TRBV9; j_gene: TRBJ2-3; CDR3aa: CASSVLAGPTDTQYF; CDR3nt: TGTGCCAGCAGCGTACTGGCGGGGCCCACAGATACGCAGTATTTT
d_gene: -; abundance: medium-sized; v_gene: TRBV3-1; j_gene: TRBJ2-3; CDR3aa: CASSQDEAGTDTQYF; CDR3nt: TGTGCCAGCAGCCAAGATGAGGCAGGCACAGATACGCAGTATTTT